Below, 15 T cell receptor beta chains from the same sample are listed, as sequenced in a study of cytomegalovirus exposure and HLA in healthy donors. The PCR contained 60 Vbeta and 13 Jbeta primers. Clones were sequenced by immunoSEQ multiplex PCR, and TCRdb holds only the in-frame ones, with some missing. The table has under 200,000 clones, roughly 79% seen once; the top ten hold less than 15%. The sequenced sample was PBMCs. These receptors were taken from a woman aged 45-60 years in good health and CMV-seronegative.

The rearrangement joins TRBV6-5 to TRBJ1-6; D might be TRBD1 (5 bases). Trimming removed 7 bases from V and 9 bases from J, with 10 bases in between. Germline V gene sequence: CDR1 MNHEY, CDR2 SVGAGI. This CDR3 has 12 amino acids. The CDR3 DNA is TGTGCCAGCACCGACAGAGTTTCACCCCTCCACTTT. Translating gives CASTDRVSPLHF.

V usage is TRBV5-4 and J usage is TRBJ1-4, with 7 positions matching TRBD1. This CDR3 is 16 amino acids long. The germline V gene has CDR1 SGHNT and CDR2 YYREEE (reference sequence). V lost 4 bases to trimming and J lost 1 base; unmatched junction nucleotides: 7. The CDR3 coding sequence is TGTGCCAGCAGCCCCGACAGGGACCTAACTAATGAAAAACTGTTTTTT. Translating it yields CASSPDRDLTNEKLFF. The whole variable domain, remainder taken from reference TRBV5-4 and TRBJ1-4, is ETGVTQSPTHLIKTRGQQVTLRCSSQSGHNTVSWYQQALGQGPQFIFQYYREEENGRGNFPPRFSGLQFPNYSSELNVNALELDDSALYLCASSPDRDLTNEKLFFGSGTQLSVL.

The chain combines TRBV7-7 with TRBJ1-4, with TRBD1 matching 7 bases. The CDR3 has 14 amino acids. Trimming cost V 5 bases and J 4 bases; bases outside gene matches: 4. Looked up from germline, CDR1 is SSHAT and CDR2 is FNYEAQ (reference sequence). The CDR3 nucleotides read TGTGCCAGCAGCCCGGGACAGAATAATGAAAAACTGTTTTTT. Translation: CASSPGQNNEKLFF.

V usage is TRBV5-1 and J usage is TRBJ2-2, with 8 bases that match TRBD2. Germline trimming cut 4 bases from V and 0 bases from J; bases unmatched to any gene: 5. This CDR3 comprises 16 residues. Germline CDR1 SGHRS, CDR2 YFSETQ. Here the CDR3 DNA reads TGCGCCAGCAGCCTCAGCGGGGGCCCGAACACCGGGGAGCTGTTTTTT. Residues: CASSLSGGPNTGELFF.

The V gene is TRBV28, the J gene TRBJ2-3; TRBD1 agrees at 8 bases. This CDR3 comprises 16 residues. J lost 4 bases, V lost 1 base, and 7 bases had no gene match. Germline lookup yields CDR1 MDHEN and CDR2 SYDVKM. CDR3 nucleotides: TGTGCCAGCAGTTTATTGGGCAGGGGGCGAGCAGATACGCAGTATTTT. It codes for CASSLLGRGRADTQYF.

V usage is TRBV27 and J usage is TRBJ1-6; D might be TRBD1 (6 bases). CDR3 length equals 16 residues. V was shortened by 4 bases and J by 6 bases, with 16 bases between the two germline ends. Germline CDR1 is MNHEY and CDR2 is SMNVEV (reference sequence). CDR3 residues: CASSWDRDTRNSPLHF. DNA for the CDR3: TGTGCCAGCAGTTGGGACCGGGACACCCGTAATTCACCCCTCCACTTT.

The rearrangement links TRBV7-2 to TRBJ1-3, with a tentative D call TRBD1 (6 bases). Trimming shortened V by 4 bases and J by 2 bases, and 15 bases separated the two germline ends. From germline, CDR1 is SGHTA and CDR2 FQGNSA. This CDR3 is built from 16 residues. CDR3 region: CASSWDNSLTGNTIYF. In DNA, the CDR3 is TGTGCCAGCAGCTGGGACAACTCTCTGACTGGAAACACCATATATTTT.

The chain carries TRBV9 and TRBJ2-1, with D possibly matching TRBD2 (6 bases). V was trimmed by 0 bases and J by 0 bases, leaving 7 bases between them. Germline CDR1 reads SGDLS; CDR2 reads YYNGEE. The CDR3 is 15 amino acids. In nucleotides, the CDR3 is TGTGCCAGCAGCGTAGGAGCGGGCTCCTACAATGAGCAGTTCTTC. Translating it yields CASSVGAGSYNEQFF.

This rearrangement joins TRBV29-1 to TRBJ2-7; 8 bases map to TRBD1. CDR1 and CDR2 (germline): SQVTM, ANQGSEA. J was trimmed by 4 bases and V by 5 bases; bases with no gene match: 7. CDR3 length equals 13 residues. In nucleotides, the CDR3 is TGCAGCGTTTCAGGACAGGGTGGGTACGAGCAGTACTTC. Translation gives CSVSGQGGYEQYF.

The chain links TRBV5-1 to TRBJ2-2, with 12 bases matching TRBD2. After removal of 0 bases from V and 6 bases from J, the junction contained 9 bases not matched to a gene. The CDR3 is 18 amino acids. Germline CDR1 SGHRS, CDR2 YFSETQ. The CDR3 spells CASSLAPSGGAHSGELFF. The CDR3 bases are TGCGCCAGCAGCTTGGCCCCTAGCGGGGGGGCCCACTCCGGGGAGCTGTTTTTT.

This clone turned up a few times. This chain joins TRBV14 and TRBJ2-6; D gene unclear. This CDR3 region has 13 residues. Trimming took off 10 bases at V and 1 base at J, with 8 bases between the two ends. CDR1 and CDR2 from the germline V gene are SGHDN and FVKESK. The DNA of the CDR3 is TGTGCCACCCCGCGATCTGGGGCCAACGTCCTGACTTTC. Amino acids: CATPRSGANVLTF.

The chain recombines TRBV11-2 with TRBJ2-7; TRBD1 is a possible D gene (6 bases). This CDR3 has 12 amino acids. Per germline, CDR1 SGHAT and CDR2 FQNNGV. Trimming removed 2 bases at V and 6 bases at J, with 8 bases between. CDR3 nucleotides: TGTGCCAGCAGCTTAAGCAGGGGCGAGCAGTACTTC. Protein product: CASSLSRGEQYF.

The chain carries TRBV4-1 and TRBJ2-3, with 7 nucleotides matching TRBD1. CDR3 length equals 17 residues. CDR1 is MGHRA, CDR2 YSYEKL, per germline. V lost 0 bases and J lost 0; bases outside the gene matches: 6. The CDR3, as DNA: TGCGCCAGCAGCCAAGAGAGGGGGCCTCGGAGCACAGATACGCAGTATTTT. This translates into CASSQERGPRSTDTQYF.

This chain links TRBV19 with TRBJ1-6, with no clear D. Deletions cut 5 bases from V and 6 bases from J, with 14 bases between. Germline-derived CDR1 and CDR2 are LNHDA and SQIVND (reference sequence). This CDR3 comprises 15 residues. CDR3 region: CASSSLSPPNSPLHF. Written as DNA, the CDR3 is TGTGCCAGTAGTTCCCTCAGTCCTCCTAATTCACCCCTCCACTTT.

V usage is TRBV6-5 and J usage is TRBJ2-6, with a possible D match to TRBD1 (6 bases). CDR3 length: 14 residues. Germline V gives CDR1 MNHEY, CDR2 SVGAGI. V was shortened by 8 bases and J by 3 bases, with 11 bases between the two germline ends. The CDR3 reads CASQQGGGANVLTF. The CDR3 nucleotides are TGTGCCAGCCAACAGGGCGGTGGGGCCAACGTCCTGACTTTC.